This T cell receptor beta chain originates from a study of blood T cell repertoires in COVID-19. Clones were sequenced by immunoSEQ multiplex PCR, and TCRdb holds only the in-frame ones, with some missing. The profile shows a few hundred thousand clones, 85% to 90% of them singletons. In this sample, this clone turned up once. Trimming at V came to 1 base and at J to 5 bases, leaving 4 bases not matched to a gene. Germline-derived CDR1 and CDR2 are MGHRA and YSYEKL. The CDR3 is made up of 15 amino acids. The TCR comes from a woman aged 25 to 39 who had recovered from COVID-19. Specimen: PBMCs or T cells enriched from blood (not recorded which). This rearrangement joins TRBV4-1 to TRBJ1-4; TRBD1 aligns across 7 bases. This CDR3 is CASSQGGQPNEKLFF. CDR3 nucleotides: TGCGCCAGCAGCCAAGGGGGACAGCCGAATGAAAAACTGTTTTTT.